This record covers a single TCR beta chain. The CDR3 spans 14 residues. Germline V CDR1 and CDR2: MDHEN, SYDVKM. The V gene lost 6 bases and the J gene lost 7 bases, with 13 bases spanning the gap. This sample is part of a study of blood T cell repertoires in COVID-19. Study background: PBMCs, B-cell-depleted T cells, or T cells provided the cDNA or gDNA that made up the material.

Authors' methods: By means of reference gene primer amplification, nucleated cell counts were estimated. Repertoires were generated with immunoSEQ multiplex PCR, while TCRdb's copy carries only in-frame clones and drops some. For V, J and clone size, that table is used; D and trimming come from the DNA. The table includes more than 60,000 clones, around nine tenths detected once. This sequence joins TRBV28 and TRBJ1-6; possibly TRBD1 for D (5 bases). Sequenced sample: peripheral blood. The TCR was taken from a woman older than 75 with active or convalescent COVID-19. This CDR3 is CASRYTGVNSPLHF. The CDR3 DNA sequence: TGTGCCAGCAGATACACAGGAGTGAATTCACCCCTCCACTTT.